This TCR beta chain was identified in a study of technical replicates of blood from a handful of donors. The data were produced by immunoSEQ multiplex PCR, yet TCRdb's version contains in-frame clones alone and is incomplete. This table holds some 64,000 clones, nearly 95% found once. The CDR3 consists of 14 residues. CDR1 is LNHDA, CDR2 SQIVND, per germline (reference sequence). V was cut by 5 bases and J by 0 bases, with 8 bases left in between. This sequence was found in a human donor in good health. Some clones in this sample may be carry-over from other donors' samples. The sequencing sample was made of PBMCs. This rearrangement joins TRBV19 to TRBJ2-1; weak D call: TRBD2 (5 bases). The CDR3 loop is CASSATSSYNEQFF. CDR3 DNA: TGTGCCAGTAGTGCCACTAGCTCCTACAATGAGCAGTTCTTC.